Below are 24 T cell receptor beta chains sequenced from a single sample in a study of blood T cell repertoires in COVID-19 (dated by TCRdb to 2020 to 2022). The method was the immunoSEQ multiplex PCR assay. The source is immuneACCESS, and TCRdb retained only in-frame sequences with V and J called. Part of the clones is not carried over; for the studies checked, unresolved V genes explain less than half of this, and the remainder is unexplained. Present in this sample are a few hundred thousand clones, about 88% of which were seen just once. The ten largest account for 2.5% to 3.5% of the sample. Sequencing was performed on PBMCs or T cells enriched from blood (not recorded which). These receptors all come from a woman in her twenties or thirties who had recovered from COVID-19.

The chain is built from TRBV5-1 and TRBJ1-4, with a weak D call TRBD1 (5 bases). CDR1 is SGHRS and CDR2 is YFSETQ in the germline V gene. The CDR3 totals 15 residues. The V and J ends lost 4 bases and 4 bases respectively, with 14 bases between them. CDR3 sequence reads: CASSPMTDHNEKLFF. The CDR3 DNA reads TGCGCCAGCAGCCCCATGACAGACCATAATGAAAAACTGTTTTTT.

This rearrangement joins TRBV19 to TRBJ1-5, with no clear D. CDR1 LNHDA and CDR2 SQIVND come from the germline V gene (reference sequence). Trimming took off 6 bases at V and 4 bases at J, with 10 bases between the two ends. This CDR3 is 13 amino acids long. DNA for the CDR3: TGTGCCAGTAGGTTCCGGGGAAATCAGCCCCAGCATTTT. Residues: CASRFRGNQPQHF.

The DNA of the CDR3 is TGTGCCAGCAGCAGACTGGAAAACACTGAAGCTTTCTTT. This codes for CASSRLENTEAFF. The genes are TRBV6-5 and TRBJ1-1, with no clear D. This CDR3 spans 13 amino acids. The V gene lost 6 bases and the J gene lost 2 bases, with 10 bases spanning the gap. Per the germline V gene, CDR1 is MNHEY and CDR2 is SVGAGI.

The rearrangement joins TRBV7-6 to TRBJ2-3; 10 nucleotides match TRBD2. The CDR3 is made up of 17 amino acids. V shed 0 bases and J 2 bases; nucleotides not matched to a gene: 5. CDR1 is SGHVS, CDR2 FNYEAQ, per germline. The CDR3 DNA follows: TGTGCCAGCAGCTTAGCTAGTAGCGGGGGGTTCACAGATACGCAGTATTTT. Translation gives CASSLASSGGFTDTQYF.

V gene TRBV27 combines with J gene TRBJ2-7; 7 positions agree with TRBD1. The V segment lost 5 bases and the J segment 3 bases; nucleotides outside the gene matches: 10. The CDR3 is 15 residues long. The germline CDR1 and CDR2 sequences are MNHEY and SMNVEV (reference sequence). This CDR3 reads CASSPAGTEYYEQYF. The CDR3 DNA sequence: TGTGCCAGCAGTCCCGCCGGGACAGAATACTACGAGCAGTACTTC.

The chain combines TRBV9 with TRBJ1-1, with 12 positions matching TRBD1. Trimming cost V 4 bases and J 7 bases; bases outside gene matches: 11. The length of the CDR3 is 16 residues. Germline V lookup: CDR1 SGDLS, CDR2 YYNGEE. The CDR3 DNA reads as TGTGCCAGCAGCCCAAAGGGACAGGGGGCAACCAGTGAAGCTTTCTTT. Its translation: CASSPKGQGATSEAFF.

The J gene is TRBJ2-3, the V gene TRBV12-5; the D is unclear. Germline V gene sequence: CDR1 LGHNT, CDR2 FRNRAP. There are 15 residues in the CDR3. The germline V and J ends were trimmed by 1 base and 4 bases, with 12 bases remaining between them. CDR3 nucleotides: TGTGCTAGTGGTTTGGGTTTAGCCGGGTCAGATACGCAGTATTTT. It yields the protein CASGLGLAGSDTQYF.

V and J are TRBV4-2 and TRBJ2-3; TRBD2 matches 9 bases. Germline V gene data show CDR1 as LGHNA and CDR2 as YNFKEQ. V gave up 0 bases and J gave up 2 bases; unmatched junction bases: 6. The CDR3 loop spans 17 amino acids. The CDR3 DNA reads TGTGCCAGCAGCCAAGATGCCAGCGGGGGGTCCACAGATACGCAGTATTTT. As protein: CASSQDASGGSTDTQYF.

The rearrangement links TRBV14 to TRBJ2-1; 12 nucleotides align to TRBD2. V gave up 2 bases and J gave up 2 bases; unmatched junction bases: 1. The CDR3 length is 16 residues. Germline V lookup: CDR1 SGHDN, CDR2 FVKESK. CDR3 loop: CASSQPSGRAYNEQFF. The CDR3 coding sequence is TGTGCCAGCAGCCAACCTAGCGGGAGGGCCTACAATGAGCAGTTCTTC. The whole variable domain, remainder taken from reference TRBV14 and TRBJ2-1, is EAGVTQFPSHSVIEKGQTVTLRCDPISGHDNLYWYRRVMGKEIKFLLHFVKESKQDESGMPNNRFLAERTGGTYSTLKVQPAELEDSGVYFCASSQPSGRAYNEQFFGPGTRLTVL.

This clone was detected only once. The rearrangement joins TRBV28 to TRBJ2-1, with a weak D call TRBD2 (6 bases). CDR1 is MDHEN, CDR2 SYDVKM, per germline. The CDR3 has 13 amino acids. Between the trimmed V and J ends, which lost 5 bases and 8 bases, there was a span of 13 bases. Here the CDR3 reads CASSLRLVYEQFF. The CDR3 DNA sequence: TGTGCCAGCAGTCTCCGACTAGTCTATGAGCAGTTCTTC.

The CDR3 sequence: CASSQDRYQPQHF. The CDR3 region has the DNA TGTGCCAGCAGCCAAGACAGGTATCAGCCCCAGCATTTT. V gene TRBV3-1 (or the pseudogene TRBV3-2) combines with J gene TRBJ1-5; D is ambiguous. Deletions cut 0 bases from V and 5 bases from J, with 5 bases between. Germline-derived CDR1 and CDR2 are LGHDT and YNNKEL (reference sequence). The CDR3 totals 13 residues.

This clone was picked up one time. The rearrangement uses TRBV4-1 and TRBJ2-7; D uncertain. The CDR3 spans 17 residues. Germline V gene data show CDR1 as MGHRA and CDR2 as YSYEKL. Trimming took 0 bases from V and 2 from J, leaving 17 bases between them. CDR3 sequence (DNA): TGCGCCAGCAGCCAAGATCGTGGCGGTACCCCTACCTACGAGCAGTACTTC. This sequence encodes CASSQDRGGTPTYEQYF.

This clone appeared once. The chain couples TRBV6-5 to TRBJ1-1; D is uncertain. The V gene lost 5 bases and the J gene lost 1 base, with 11 bases spanning the gap. The CDR3 covers 14 residues. Germline assignment: CDR1 MNHEY and CDR2 SVGAGI. In DNA form, the CDR3 reads TGTGCCAGCAGTCCAGTGGCGGGGAACACTGAAGCTTTCTTT. It codes for CASSPVAGNTEAFF.

The table lists this clone with a few counts. The chain employs TRBV5-5 and TRBJ2-2; D uncertain. The CDR3 loop spans 15 amino acids. Germline V lookup: CDR1 SGHKS, CDR2 YYEKEE (reference sequence). Trimming took off 0 bases at V and 4 bases at J, with 10 bases between the two ends. The CDR3: CASSLGAASTGELFF. The CDR3 nucleotides are TGTGCCAGCAGCTTGGGGGCAGCCTCCACCGGGGAGCTGTTTTTT. The full variable domain, rest sourced from reference TRBV5-5 and TRBJ2-2, is DAGVTQSPTHLIKTRGQQVTLRCSPISGHKSVSWYQQVLGQGPQFIFQYYEKEERGRGNFPDRFSARQFPNYSSELNVNALLLGDSALYLCASSLGAASTGELFFGEGSRLTVL.

The chain is built from TRBV19 and TRBJ2-3; D call uncertain. The germline gives CDR1 LNHDA, CDR2 SQIVND (reference sequence). The CDR3 contains 11 residues. V dropped 9 bases and J dropped 0 bases, with 4 bases sitting between them. The CDR3 here is CASRSTDTQYF. The CDR3 nucleotides are TGTGCCAGCAGAAGCACAGATACGCAGTATTTT.

This chain connects TRBV2 to TRBJ1-6, with 7 positions matching TRBD1. V lost 4 bases, J lost 8 bases, and 5 bases stayed unmatched. CDR3 length equals 14 residues. Germline loops: CDR1 SNHLY, CDR2 FYNNEI. The CDR3 spells CASSATGWDSPLHF. CDR3 in DNA: TGTGCCAGCAGTGCGACAGGGTGGGATTCACCCCTCCACTTT.

J is TRBJ1-1 and V is TRBV9; D uncertain. The germline V gene has CDR1 SGDLS and CDR2 YYNGEE. V was pared by 3 bases and J by 4 bases, with 7 bases between. The CDR3 is 12 amino acids. CDR3 coding DNA: TGTGCCAGCAGCGCCGTTAGCACTGAAGCTTTCTTT. Protein: CASSAVSTEAFF.

The chain joins TRBV7-9 to TRBJ2-2, with D perhaps matching TRBD2 (5 bases). Germline values: CDR1 SEHNR, CDR2 FQNEAQ (reference sequence). This CDR3 is 12 amino acids long. Trimming removed 5 bases at V and 9 bases at J, with 10 bases between. The CDR3 bases are TGTGCCAGCAGCCACCTAGCCAGGGAGCTGTTTTTT. It encodes CASSHLARELFF.

The chain is built from TRBV7-8 and TRBJ2-1, with TRBD2 as a possible D gene (6 bases). The CDR3 spans 16 residues. From germline, CDR1 is SGHVS and CDR2 FQNEAQ. Trimming pared 3 bases from V and 0 bases from J, leaving 12 bases between. CDR3 sequence reads: CASSFLAIGSYNEQFF. CDR3 in DNA: TGTGCCAGCAGCTTTCTAGCGATAGGCTCCTACAATGAGCAGTTCTTC.

V gene TRBV7-9 combines with J gene TRBJ1-2; D is unresolved. Between the trimmed V and J ends, which lost 7 bases and 8 bases, there was a span of 14 bases. CDR3 length: 12 residues. The germline gives CDR1 SEHNR, CDR2 FQNEAQ (reference sequence). The CDR3 sequence: CASTRGLDGYTF. CDR3 sequence (DNA): TGTGCCAGCACCCGCGGCCTTGACGGCTACACCTTC. Based on the CDR3 plus reference TRBV7-9 and TRBJ1-2, the full variable domain is DTGVSQNPRHKITKRGQNVTFRCDPISEHNRLYWYRQTLGQGPEFLTYFQNEAQLEKSRLLSDRFSAERPKGSFSTLEIQRTEQGDSAMYLCASTRGLDGYTFGSGTRLTVV.

The chain recombines TRBV5-1 with TRBJ1-4, with 7 bases that match TRBD1. Germline CDR1 SGHRS, CDR2 YFSETQ. V shed 2 bases, J shed 3 bases, and the junction held 7 bases outside the gene matches. The CDR3 loop spans 16 amino acids. CDR3 residues: CASSFGGGAANEKLFF. DNA for the CDR3: TGCGCCAGCAGCTTCGGAGGGGGCGCGGCTAATGAAAAACTGTTTTTT.

V and J are TRBV25-1 and TRBJ2-7, with D perhaps TRBD1 (8 bases). This CDR3 region has 16 residues. Trimming removed 4 bases from V and 2 bases from J, with 18 bases in between. The germline CDR1 and CDR2 sequences are MGHDK and SYGVNS. The CDR3 bases are TGTGCCAGCAGTGGAAAGCGGGACAGGAAAACCTACGAGCAGTACTTC. This encodes CASSGKRDRKTYEQYF.

The V and J genes are TRBV3-1 (or the pseudogene TRBV3-2) and TRBJ2-5; the match to TRBD2 covers 15 bases. Germline CDR1 LGHDT, CDR2 YNNKEL (reference sequence). The CDR3 is 17 amino acids. The V and J ends lost 4 bases and 4 bases, in that order; junction bases with no gene match: 7. Written as DNA, the CDR3 is TGTGCCAGCAGCCCCGGGACTAGCGGGAGGTATCGAGAGACCCAGTACTTC. It yields the protein CASSPGTSGRYRETQYF.

This clone turned up a few times. V is TRBV7-8 and J is TRBJ1-1; 9 nucleotides line up with TRBD1. Trimming removed 8 bases from V and 3 bases from J; junction bases left unmatched: 19. The CDR3 consists of 18 residues. Germline values: CDR1 SGHVS, CDR2 FQNEAQ. For the CDR3, the DNA is TGTGCCAGCCAACGACACCCGTGGGACAGGGATTGGGACACTGAAGCTTTCTTT. This translates into CASQRHPWDRDWDTEAFF.